This TCR beta chain was identified during a study of tumor-infiltrating lymphocytes in oesophageal squamous cell carcinoma. TCRdb itself ran the PCR reads through MiXCR, one entry per CDR3 protein. The data show 15,000 or so distinct CDR3 sequences, roughly half seen once. The CDR3 spans 14 residues. The sequenced material came from esophageal tumor tissue. The V and J genes are TRBV12-3 or TRBV12-4 and TRBJ2-5; 8 bases are shared with TRBD2. With the DNA end fitting TRBJ2-1 better, the J assignment may be wrong. The sequence derives from a female donor with esophageal squamous cell carcinoma. CDR3 DNA: TGTGCCAGCAGTCTCGGGGGGGCCAAGGCTGAGCAGTTCTTC. Its translation is CASSLGGAKAEQFF.